This TCR beta chain is drawn from a study of blood T cell repertoires in COVID-19. Study details: Spain, Italy and the United States supplied samples that represented acute and convalescent COVID-19. T cells, B-cell-depleted T cells, or PBMCs provided the cDNA or gDNA that served as material.

CDR1 is SQVTM and CDR2 is ANQGSEA in the germline V gene. Trimming stripped 7 bases from V and 8 bases from J, with 17 bases between. This CDR3 has 13 amino acids. Only in-frame clones appear in the TCRdb table, and some are missing; sequencing was by immunoSEQ multiplex PCR. The sample lists under 150,000 clones, 80% to 85% occurring once. This clone was counted only a few times. Sequenced: PBMCs or T cells enriched from blood (not recorded which). The TCR originated in a woman between 50 and 59 years old who had been exposed to COVID-19. The chain combines TRBV29-1 with TRBJ1-4; tentatively, D is TRBD1 (6 bases). Here the CDR3 reads CSARTARGEKLFF. In DNA, the CDR3 is TGCAGCGCCCGGACAGCCCGGGGAGAAAAACTGTTTTTT. The entire variable domain, with the rest obtained from reference TRBV29-1 and TRBJ1-4, is as follows: SAVISQKPSRDICQRGTSLTIQCQVDSQVTMMFWYRQQPGQSLTLIATANQGSEATYESGFVIDKFPISRPNLTFSTLTVSNMSPEDSSIYLCSARTARGEKLFFGSGTQLSVL.